Following are 29 T cell receptor beta chains from one sample sequenced in a study of T cell responses to AZD1222 COVID-19 vaccine. Profiling relied on immunoSEQ multiplex PCR, and the TCRdb table lists in-frame clones only, not all of them. The sample holds about 120,000 clones, about 95% seen once. The source was peripheral blood, collected 28 days after the second AZD1222 dose. Receptors were obtained from an adult who received the AZD1222 COVID-19 vaccine.

This clone was seen a handful of times. V and J are TRBV7-2 and TRBJ1-2, with D tentatively TRBD1 (5 bases). V was pared by 1 base and J by 2 bases, with 8 bases between. Germline-derived CDR1 and CDR2 are SGHTA and FQGNSA. This CDR3 has 14 amino acids. The CDR3 region has the DNA TGTGCCAGCAGCTTAGTCAGGGACAACTATGGCTACACCTTC. Residues: CASSLVRDNYGYTF. The full variable domain, completed using reference TRBV7-2 and TRBJ1-2, is GAGVSQSPSNKVTEKGKDVELRCDPISGHTALYWYRQSLGQGLEFLIYFQGNSAPDKSGLPSDRFSAERTGGSVSTLTIQRTQQEDSAVYLCASSLVRDNYGYTFGSGTRLTVV.

The rearrangement joins TRBV19 to TRBJ1-2, with 7 bases matching TRBD1. The CDR3 has 15 residues. The germline V gene has CDR1 LNHDA and CDR2 SQIVND (reference sequence). The V segment lost 10 bases and the J segment 4 bases; nucleotides outside the gene matches: 15. CDR3 protein: CAISSRRGASYGYTF. CDR3 in DNA: TGTGCCATTTCATCTCGCAGGGGGGCCTCCTATGGCTACACCTTC.

The V gene is TRBV5-1, the J gene TRBJ1-4, with D tentatively TRBD1 (6 bases). V was shortened by 5 bases and J by 0 bases, with 11 bases between the two germline ends. The CDR3 sequence is 15 residues long. Looked up from germline, CDR1 is SGHRS and CDR2 is YFSETQ. The CDR3 sequence is CASSKDRATNEKLFF. The CDR3 DNA sequence: TGCGCCAGCAGTAAGGACAGAGCAACTAATGAAAAACTGTTTTTT.

This clone occurred once. The chain recombines TRBV19 with TRBJ2-7, with D perhaps TRBD2 (5 bases). Trimming pared 3 bases from V and 3 bases from J, leaving 9 bases between. The CDR3 covers 13 residues. In germline, CDR1 is LNHDA, CDR2 SQIVND (reference sequence). The CDR3 bases are TGTGCCAGTAGTATCGGGATCGGCTACGAGCAGTACTTC. Translating gives CASSIGIGYEQYF. The variable domain in full, with the rest retrieved from reference TRBV19 and TRBJ2-7, is DGGITQSPKYLFRKEGQNVTLSCEQNLNHDAMYWYRQDPGQGLRLIYYSQIVNDFQKGDIAEGYSVSREKKESFPLTVTSAQKNPTAFYLCASSIGIGYEQYFGPGTRLTVT.

The chain employs TRBV11-2 and TRBJ2-3; D is undetermined. The CDR3 covers 13 residues. V shed 1 base and J shed 6 bases, with 8 bases lying between them. Germline-derived CDR1 and CDR2 are SGHAT and FQNNGV. CDR3 residues: CASSLGPLDTQYF. In nucleotides, the CDR3 is TGTGCCAGCAGCTTAGGGCCGTTGGATACGCAGTATTTT.

The chain's CDR3 is CASSYSLLGLYEQYF. The CDR3 DNA follows: TGTGCCAGCAGTTACTCCCTGTTAGGGCTCTACGAGCAGTACTTC. The V gene is TRBV6-5, the J gene TRBJ2-7; no definite D call. The V and J ends lost 0 bases and 3 bases respectively, with 12 bases between them. Per germline, CDR1 MNHEY and CDR2 SVGAGI. The CDR3 is made up of 15 amino acids.

This chain connects TRBV5-4 to TRBJ2-3; TRBD2 agrees at 13 bases. CDR3 length: 16 residues. The V gene's germline CDR1 is SGHNT and CDR2 YYREEE (reference sequence). The V and J ends lost 3 bases and 2 bases, in that order; junction bases with no gene match: 3. DNA for the CDR3: TGTGCCAGCAGCTCGGGACTAGCGGGACCCACAGATACGCAGTATTTT. Its translation is CASSSGLAGPTDTQYF.

This chain joins TRBV10-2 and TRBJ1-1, with D uncertain. This CDR3 contains 14 residues. Per the germline V gene, CDR1 is WSHSY and CDR2 is SAAADI. V was trimmed by 3 bases and J by 0 bases, leaving 8 bases between them. This CDR3 reads CASSDRALNTEAFF. The DNA for the CDR3 is TGCGCCAGCAGTGATAGGGCACTGAACACTGAAGCTTTCTTT.

The chain joins TRBV20-1 to TRBJ1-2, with unresolved D. This CDR3 has 11 residues. The V gene's germline CDR1 is DFQATT and CDR2 SNEGSKA (reference sequence). Trimming left V 0 bases short and J 4 bases short, with 3 bases between. The CDR3 nucleotides read TGCAGTGCTAGAGACACCTATGGCTACACCTTC. This gives the protein CSARDTYGYTF.

The gene calls are TRBV29-1 and TRBJ1-2; the D gene is possibly TRBD1 (6 bases). Germline V gives CDR1 SQVTM, CDR2 ANQGSEA. V was shortened by 5 bases and J by 5 bases, with 9 bases between the two germline ends. This CDR3 has 11 amino acids. The CDR3 bases are TGCAGCGTTTACAGGGCTTATGGCTACACCTTC. Translating it yields CSVYRAYGYTF.

The rearrangement joins TRBV20-1 to TRBJ1-5, with unresolved D. Germline CDR1 is DFQATT and CDR2 is SNEGSKA (reference sequence). There are 16 residues in the CDR3. V was trimmed by 3 bases and J by 0 bases, leaving 15 bases between them. In DNA, the CDR3 is TGCAGTGCTAGTATTCGGGCAGCATATAGCAATCAGCCCCAGCATTTT. This encodes CSASIRAAYSNQPQHF.

This chain joins TRBV9 and TRBJ1-5, with a weak D call TRBD1 (6 bases). V lost 4 bases and J lost 6, with 17 bases in between. The CDR3 runs to 15 residues. In germline, CDR1 is SGDLS, CDR2 YYNGEE. Here the CDR3 DNA reads TGTGCCAGCAGCAGGGAACAGGGAATTGGTCAGCCCCAGCATTTT. Its translation is CASSREQGIGQPQHF.

Turning to this clone: The junction departs from the called germline gene at one end, perhaps through a read error. The chain recombines TRBV2 with TRBJ2-7; either TRBD1 or TRBD2 may supply D (6 bases each). The CDR3 runs to 14 residues. Germline values: CDR1 SNHLY, CDR2 FYNNEI. In DNA form, the CDR3 reads TGTGCCAGCACTGAAGGGGGACTTAACTACGAGCAGTACTTC. Amino acid sequence: CASTEGGLNYEQYF.

J is TRBJ2-2 and V is TRBV11-2; tentatively, D is TRBD1 (5 bases). The germline V and J ends were trimmed by 4 bases and 0 bases, with 9 bases remaining between them. Per the germline V gene, CDR1 is SGHAT and CDR2 is FQNNGV. The CDR3 consists of 15 residues. The CDR3 loop is CASSSRVTNTGELFF. Here the CDR3 DNA reads TGTGCCAGCAGCTCCAGGGTAACGAACACCGGGGAGCTGTTTTTT.

This clone was observed many times. The rearrangement joins TRBV28 to TRBJ1-2; D call uncertain. CDR1 and CDR2 from the germline V gene are MDHEN and SYDVKM. The CDR3 loop spans 14 amino acids. V lost 1 base and J lost 4, with 10 bases in between. The CDR3 DNA follows: TGTGCCAGCAGTTTATCAGTGGGGTCCTATGGCTACACCTTC. Translation gives CASSLSVGSYGYTF.

This clone appeared once. The V and J genes are TRBV7-9 and TRBJ1-1; no reliable D call. This CDR3 is built from 15 residues. Per germline, CDR1 SEHNR and CDR2 FQNEAQ (reference sequence). Trimming took 11 bases from V and 5 from J, leaving 24 bases between them. CDR3 coding DNA: TGTGCCGCGTACCATCCATTGCGGGAAAAGACTGAAGCTTTCTTT. Protein product: CAAYHPLREKTEAFF.

The genes are TRBV29-1 and TRBJ2-2; tentative D call: TRBD1 (6 bases). Between the trimmed V and J ends, which lost 3 bases and 1 base, there was a span of 9 bases. The germline gives CDR1 SQVTM, CDR2 ANQGSEA. The CDR3 is made up of 14 amino acids. The DNA of the CDR3 is TGCAGCGTTGACAAAGGGGGGAACACCGGGGAGCTGTTTTTT. Its translation is CSVDKGGNTGELFF.

The chain has TRBV5-4 and TRBJ2-1; 7 nucleotides match TRBD2. The CDR3 spans 15 residues. The ends lost 0 bases at V and 1 base at J; junction bases unmatched: 1. Germline V gene data show CDR1 as SGHNT and CDR2 as YYREEE (reference sequence). The CDR3 DNA follows: TGTGCCAGCAGCTTGGACGGGGGGTCCTACAATGAGCAGTTCTTC. It encodes CASSLDGGSYNEQFF.

The gene calls are TRBV9 and TRBJ2-3, with TRBD2 matching over 7 bases. With 6 bases clipped from V and 0 bases from J, the junction kept 7 bases outside the gene matches. The CDR3 loop spans 15 amino acids. Germline lookup yields CDR1 SGDLS and CDR2 YYNGEE. In DNA form, the CDR3 reads TGTGCCAGCAAGGTGGGGGGGTCTAGCACAGATACGCAGTATTTT. It yields the protein CASKVGGSSTDTQYF. The full variable domain, completed using reference TRBV9 and TRBJ2-3, is DSGVTQTPKHLITATGQRVTLRCSPRSGDLSVYWYQQSLDQGLQFLIQYYNGEERAKGNILERFSAQQFPDLHSELNLSSLELGDSALYFCASKVGGSSTDTQYFGPGTRLTVL.

The chain's CDR3 is CASSLARMNTEAFF. In DNA form, the CDR3 reads TGTGCCAGCAGCCTGGCCCGGATGAACACTGAAGCTTTCTTT. The rearrangement links TRBV2 to TRBJ1-1, with D unclear. This CDR3 is built from 14 residues. Per germline, CDR1 SNHLY and CDR2 FYNNEI. The germline V and J ends were trimmed by 6 bases and 0 bases, with 11 bases remaining between them. Drawing the rest from reference TRBV2 and TRBJ1-1, the complete variable domain is EPEVTQTPSHQVTQMGQEVILRCVPISNHLYFYWYRQILGQKVEFLVSFYNNEISEKSEIFDDQFSVERPDGSNFTLKIRSTKLEDSAMYFCASSLARMNTEAFFGQGTRLTVV.

This clone showed up just once. The chain is built from TRBV7-9 and TRBJ1-2; 9 bases match TRBD1. CDR1 SEHNR and CDR2 FQNEAQ come from the germline V gene (reference sequence). V gave up 1 base and J gave up 7 bases; unmatched junction bases: 4. This CDR3 has 14 residues. CDR3 region: CASSLEVTGGGYTF. CDR3 coding DNA: TGTGCCAGCAGCTTAGAAGTGACAGGGGGTGGCTACACCTTC.

The J gene is TRBJ1-6, the V gene TRBV7-9, with 7 bases lining up with TRBD1. Germline V lookup: CDR1 SEHNR, CDR2 FQNEAQ (reference sequence). J lost 9 bases, V lost 10 bases, and 12 bases had no gene match. The CDR3 contains 14 residues. CDR3 bases: TGTGCCAACGATTTACAGGGGTTGGGTTCACCCCTCCACTTT. It codes for CANDLQGLGSPLHF. The full variable domain, with the rest looked up from reference TRBV7-9 and TRBJ1-6, is DTGVSQNPRHKITKRGQNVTFRCDPISEHNRLYWYRQTLGQGPEFLTYFQNEAQLEKSRLLSDRFSAERPKGSFSTLEIQRTEQGDSAMYLCANDLQGLGSPLHFGNGTRLTVT.

The V and J genes are TRBV19 and TRBJ2-7; tentatively, D is TRBD2 (5 bases). Germline lookup yields CDR1 LNHDA and CDR2 SQIVND (reference sequence). CDR3 length: 15 residues. Trimming stripped 4 bases from V and 5 bases from J, with 18 bases between. DNA of the CDR3: TGTGCCAGTAGTACGCGATTGGTGCGGGTCCACGAGCAGTACTTC. Amino acid sequence: CASSTRLVRVHEQYF. The full variable domain, completed using reference TRBV19 and TRBJ2-7, is DGGITQSPKYLFRKEGQNVTLSCEQNLNHDAMYWYRQDPGQGLRLIYYSQIVNDFQKGDIAEGYSVSREKKESFPLTVTSAQKNPTAFYLCASSTRLVRVHEQYFGPGTRLTVT.

This chain connects TRBV10-2 to TRBJ1-1; the match to TRBD1 covers 11 bases. Germline CDR1 reads WSHSY; CDR2 reads SAAADI. This CDR3 is 13 amino acids long. The junction had 3 bases not matched to a gene; V was cut back by 6 bases and J by 6 bases. CDR3 coding DNA: TGCGCCAGCAGAGCGGGACAGGGGGCTGAAGCTTTCTTT. Its protein product is CASRAGQGAEAFF.

This chain uses TRBV9 with TRBJ1-5; 7 nucleotides match TRBD1. The CDR3 contains 16 residues. The germline V gene has CDR1 SGDLS and CDR2 YYNGEE. V lost 4 bases, J lost 4 bases, and 11 bases stayed unmatched. CDR3 residues: CASSLGDRVGNQPQHF. Here the CDR3 DNA reads TGTGCCAGCAGCCTCGGAGACAGGGTTGGGAATCAGCCCCAGCATTTT.

V and J are TRBV2 and TRBJ1-1, with D hard to call. The CDR3 is 13 amino acids. The germline V and J ends were trimmed by 5 bases and 4 bases, with 11 bases remaining between them. The germline V gene encodes CDR1 SNHLY and CDR2 FYNNEI. CDR3: CASSFSMVTEAFF. The DNA of the CDR3 is TGTGCCAGCAGTTTTTCCATGGTCACTGAAGCTTTCTTT.

The chain has TRBV27 and TRBJ1-5; a possible D gene is TRBD1 (6 bases). Deletions cut 5 bases from V and 9 bases from J, with 17 bases between. This CDR3 contains 14 residues. The germline gives CDR1 MNHEY, CDR2 SMNVEV (reference sequence). DNA of the CDR3: TGTGCCAGCAGTCCCCGGGGCGCCAGGGGGCCCCAGCATTTT. Translation: CASSPRGARGPQHF.

The chain couples TRBV9 to TRBJ1-2, with TRBD1 matching over 7 bases. CDR1 is SGDLS and CDR2 is YYNGEE in the germline V gene. After removal of 4 bases from V and 4 bases from J, the junction contained 4 bases not matched to a gene. The CDR3 is 13 residues long. The DNA for the CDR3 is TGTGCCAGCAGCAAGGACAGGTCCTATGGCTACACCTTC. Protein product: CASSKDRSYGYTF.

V usage is TRBV6-5 and J usage is TRBJ2-5, with D hard to call. Per the germline V gene, CDR1 is MNHEY and CDR2 is SVGAGI. CDR3 length: 14 residues. Trimming pared 6 bases from V and 1 base from J, leaving 12 bases between. In DNA, the CDR3 is TGTGCCAGCAGCCGAAATCCGATCCAAGAGACCCAGTACTTC. As protein: CASSRNPIQETQYF.